The 15 T cell receptor beta chains listed next were all sequenced from one sample in a study of cytomegalovirus exposure and HLA in healthy donors. The PCR made use of 60 Vbeta and 13 Jbeta primers. Sequenced by immunoSEQ multiplex PCR; TCRdb stores in-frame clones only, minus some. In the table there are approximately 130,000 clones, approximately 89% of which are singletons. The specimen was PBMCs. All receptors derive from a woman aged 25 to 39 in good health and CMV-seropositive.

The V and J genes are TRBV6-5 and TRBJ2-5; 8 bases match TRBD1. The V gene's germline CDR1 is MNHEY and CDR2 SVGAGI. This CDR3 contains 13 residues. V lost 6 bases, J lost 7 bases, and 7 bases stayed unmatched. The CDR3 loop is CASSPTGVGTQYF. CDR3 nucleotides: TGTGCCAGCAGCCCGACAGGGGTTGGGACCCAGTACTTC.

This sequence joins TRBV6-5 and TRBJ2-7, with 8 bases that match TRBD1. The CDR3 has 13 residues. Germline V gives CDR1 MNHEY, CDR2 SVGAGI. V shed 6 bases, J shed 3 bases, and the junction held 4 bases outside the gene matches. The CDR3 loop reads CASRDTGGYEQYF. The CDR3 DNA reads as TGTGCCAGCAGAGATACAGGGGGCTACGAGCAGTACTTC.

This clone was picked up a small number of times. V is TRBV7-2 and J is TRBJ1-5; TRBD1 aligns across 9 bases. V lost 2 bases and J lost 9; bases outside the gene matches: 17. Germline values: CDR1 SGHTA, CDR2 FQGNSA. CDR3 length: 18 residues. The CDR3 here is CASSLSLPGQGPKTPQHF. The CDR3 nucleotides read TGTGCCAGCAGCTTATCCCTGCCGGGACAGGGACCCAAAACGCCCCAGCATTTT. Drawing the rest from reference TRBV7-2 and TRBJ1-5, the complete variable domain is GAGVSQSPSNKVTEKGKDVELRCDPISGHTALYWYRQSLGQGLEFLIYFQGNSAPDKSGLPSDRFSAERTGGSVSTLTIQRTQQEDSAVYLCASSLSLPGQGPKTPQHFGDGTRLSIL.

The rearrangement uses TRBV19 and TRBJ2-2; 7 positions agree with TRBD1. After removal of 1 base from V and 2 bases from J, the junction contained 4 bases not matched to a gene. The CDR3 has 16 amino acids. CDR1 is LNHDA, CDR2 SQIVND, per germline (reference sequence). In DNA form, the CDR3 reads TGTGCCAGTAGTATAGGGACAGGACACAACACCGGGGAGCTGTTTTTT. Its translation is CASSIGTGHNTGELFF.

CDR3: CASIPRGEGSNQPQHF. CDR3 nucleotide sequence: TGTGCCAGCATCCCACGAGGGGAGGGCTCTAATCAGCCCCAGCATTTT. J is TRBJ1-5 and V is TRBV28; D is perhaps TRBD1 (5 bases). CDR3 size: 16 residues. Germline-derived CDR1 and CDR2 are MDHEN and SYDVKM. V was clipped by 7 bases and J by 4 bases, with 20 bases between them.

This sequence joins TRBV14 and TRBJ1-3; D not resolved. With 6 bases removed from V and 0 bases from J, the gap between germline ends came to 6 bases. Germline-derived CDR1 and CDR2 are SGHDN and FVKESK. This CDR3 contains 13 residues. Written as DNA, the CDR3 is TGTGCCAGCAGACTGAGCTCTGGAAACACCATATATTTT. Encoded protein: CASRLSSGNTIYF.

The rearrangement joins TRBV7-8 to TRBJ1-2; D might be TRBD1 (5 bases). There are 15 residues in the CDR3. The V end was cut by 1 base, the J end by 4 bases, with 13 bases between. Germline-derived CDR1 and CDR2 are SGHVS and FQNEAQ. The CDR3, as DNA: TGTGCCAGCAGCTTAGTCCAAGGGGTGGGCTATGGCTACACCTTC. This gives the protein CASSLVQGVGYGYTF.

The rearrangement uses TRBV29-1 and TRBJ2-1; D possibly corresponds to TRBD2 (7 bases). In germline, CDR1 is SQVTM, CDR2 ANQGSEA. The CDR3 runs to 14 residues. Written as DNA, the CDR3 is TGCAGTGGCCTAAGGGGGGAGGGCCAGAATGAGCAGTTCTTC. Translating it yields CSGLRGEGQNEQFF.

The chain carries TRBV2 and TRBJ2-1; 8 bases align to TRBD2. Germline values: CDR1 SNHLY, CDR2 FYNNEI. The CDR3 is made up of 14 amino acids. J was trimmed by 8 bases and V by 4 bases; bases with no gene match: 7. This CDR3 is CASSVEGTRDEQFF. The CDR3 bases are TGTGCCAGCAGTGTGGAGGGGACTAGGGATGAGCAGTTCTTC.

V is TRBV7-9 and J is TRBJ1-1, with TRBD1 as a possible D gene (6 bases). The CDR3 runs 13 residues. Germline V lookup: CDR1 SEHNR, CDR2 FQNEAQ (reference sequence). Trimming removed 1 base from V and 7 bases from J, with 10 bases in between. CDR3 loop: CASSLDRGGEAFF. The CDR3 DNA sequence: TGTGCCAGCAGCTTAGATAGAGGGGGTGAAGCTTTCTTT.

V and J are TRBV7-9 and TRBJ1-2; possibly TRBD1 for D (6 bases). Germline assignment: CDR1 SEHNR and CDR2 FQNEAQ (reference sequence). The CDR3 spans 15 residues. V was pared by 4 bases and J by 6 bases, with 18 bases between. CDR3 in amino acids: CASSSPIAGAHGYTF. Here the CDR3 DNA reads TGTGCCAGCAGCTCCCCGATAGCAGGGGCCCATGGCTACACCTTC.

V gene TRBV7-9 combines with J gene TRBJ2-5; 8 bases line up with TRBD1. The CDR3 is 14 residues long. The V and J ends lost 5 bases and 5 bases, in that order; junction bases with no gene match: 7. Germline lookup yields CDR1 SEHNR and CDR2 FQNEAQ (reference sequence). CDR3 amino acids: CASSTRGLGETQYF. The CDR3 DNA reads TGTGCCAGCAGCACCAGGGGGCTAGGGGAGACCCAGTACTTC.

This clone was observed once. The chain carries TRBV28 and TRBJ2-7, with D possibly TRBD2 on 7 matching bases. This CDR3 region has 14 residues. CDR1 and CDR2 (germline): MDHEN, SYDVKM. The V end lost 6 bases, the J end lost 8 bases, and 20 bases lay between the germline ends. CDR3 protein: CASRGAGDDPKQYF. The CDR3 DNA follows: TGTGCCAGCAGGGGGGCGGGAGATGATCCCAAGCAGTACTTC.

A single count supports this clone. The gene calls are TRBV6-1 and TRBJ2-2; TRBD2 aligns across 10 bases. V trimming: 1 base; J trimming: 5 bases; junction bases outside the gene matches: 7. Germline V gives CDR1 MNHNS, CDR2 SASEGT. The CDR3 has 17 amino acids. The CDR3 DNA is TGTGCCAGCAGTGAAGGGAAGCGGGGGGGCTATACCGGGGAGCTGTTTTTT. Translating it yields CASSEGKRGGYTGELFF.

The chain joins TRBV5-1 to TRBJ2-5, with D perhaps matching TRBD2 (5 bases). CDR1 and CDR2 from the germline V gene are SGHRS and YFSETQ. Trimming stripped 0 bases from V and 1 base from J, with 10 bases between. The length of the CDR3 is 15 residues. The CDR3 region is CASSLARTFQETQYF. The CDR3 DNA follows: TGCGCCAGCAGCTTGGCCCGGACTTTCCAAGAGACCCAGTACTTC.